Sequencing of this TCR beta chain was carried out in a study of T cell clones after liver transplantation. Turning to the study itself: In this trial, immunosuppression withdrawal was attempted within 2 years of liver transplant. Patients counted as tolerant after at least one year off all immunosuppression, enzymes not exceeding twice normal. General study results and limits: A larger donor-reactive than third-party decline suggested partial antigen-specific deletion. Graft donor-reactive T cells may have migrated into the graft rather than being deleted.

About this clone itself: Its specificity is unknown.

The CDR3 consists of 13 residues. Per the germline V gene, CDR1 is SEHNR and CDR2 is FQNEAQ (reference sequence). Trimming cost V 1 base and J 5 bases, with 5 bases left between them. The method was immunoSEQ multiplex PCR; TCRdb's version includes in-frame clones alone and lacks a portion of them. Of about 99,000 clones listed, around 84% are singletons. Material: CD4+ T cells from blood, obtained around 4 years after liver transplant. The rearrangement links TRBV7-9 to TRBJ2-2; D is uncertain. The TCR was taken from a human patient who received a liver transplant. The graft donor may have given rise to some T cells. The CDR3 DNA reads as TGTGCCAGCAGCTTAGGACGGACCGGGGAGCTGTTTTTT. This encodes CASSLGRTGELFF.